This T cell receptor beta chain was recovered during a study of beta chain features in type 1 diabetes (dated by TCRdb to the late 2010s). For the study in its entirety: No differences in mean age, gender distribution, total cell number or subset yield were found between patients and healthy donors. A total of 107,917,701 sorted cells were examined across all samples, and RNA yield correlated strongly with the number of cells per subset. In the study, recently diagnosed type 1 diabetes patients and matched healthy donors were compared on the TCRB repertoires of their sorted circulating CD4+ T cell subsets. Whereas all 30 or so donors provided naive and central memory subsets, regulatory and stem cell-like memory subsets were isolated from just 8 patients and roughly 8 healthy donors. General findings and caveats noted by the study authors: In all four CD4+ subsets, TCRB CDR3 length was moderately but significantly shorter in type 1 diabetes patients. Sequencing cDNA rather than genomic DNA could over-represent highly expressing activated cells, although activation and CD3 levels did not differ between groups. Because the HLA sub-analyses included only small numbers of individuals, any influence of HLA type on TCRB rearrangement was left unresolved. PCR may preferentially amplify shorter templates, but because patient and control samples were amplified and corrected together, any resulting skew would affect both groups equally. Naive, central memory and regulatory TCRB repertoires appeared to be more similar among patients than among healthy donors. Fewer insertions and more nucleotide deletions at VDJ recombination sites were observed in patients with type 1 diabetes, implying thymic rearrangement abnormalities.

Each donor gave one peripheral blood draw, approximately 120 mL on average, collected into heparinised tubes. Using a panel that included CD45RO, CCR7, CD25, CD127, CD95 and CD27, naive, central memory, regulatory and stem cell-like memory CD4+ T cells were sorted on a BD FACSAria II. Purity was above 95% for every sorted population. PBMCs were isolated right away by Lymphoprep density gradient centrifugation and were stained directly, without culture. So that batch effects would be minimized, each experiment stained and sorted samples in pairs, pairing one healthy donor with one patient. CDR1 SSHAT and CDR2 FNYEAQ were looked up in the germline V gene (reference sequence). The CDR3, from cysteine to phenylalanine, totals 14 residues. This entry keeps only the CDR3 DNA: 42 bases, framed from base 1. All of the isolated RNA was reverse transcribed with the High Capacity cDNA Reverse Transcription Kit, so expressed TCRB transcripts were sequenced. Deep immunoSEQ sequencing was performed on naive, central memory and regulatory T cell samples, with an average of roughly 3.3 million total reads per sample. Sorted cells were lysed in RLT buffer, and RNA was extracted using DNase-treated RNeasy Micro or Mini kits according to cell number. Each cell subset was processed on its own to prevent cross-contamination, while patient and healthy donor samples were processed together. The immunoSEQ multiplex PCR was used to amplify TCRB sequences from cDNA, yielding 87-bp fragments that span the CDR3 region. Sequencing of the amplicons was done on the Illumina HiSeq platform. Per the authors' processing: Synthetic template baselines were used to correct PCR bias computationally, reads within Hamming distance 2 were collapsed, and singletons that could not be merged were discarded. By aligning reads against IMGT, V, D and J genes, CDR3 length, and insertions or deletions at six rearrangement sites were assigned. Clonotype counts were normalized to sorted cell number within each subset before computing true diversity and Gini coefficients with the tcR R package. Repertoire sharing was quantified using the overlap coefficient calculated on TCRB nucleotide sequences. As a proxy for the pre-selection repertoire, out-of-frame TCRB sequences from naive cells were analyzed. TCRdb carries this immuneACCESS record with in-frame sequences only. Its versions omit some clonotypes, under half of them owing to an unresolved V gene in the studies checked, with the rest unexplained. V and J calls plus clone size are reproduced from that table; the DNA served to infer D and trimming. The table for this sample lists about 450,000 clones; over 9.5% of them were counted only once. The ten largest clones represent around 0.05% of the sample.

This clone was counted a few times. Its cognate antigen has yet to be identified. An end of the junction does not agree with germline; a read error may underlie this. The sample has other DNA sequences that encode this CDR3 too. The sample was naive CD4+ T cells from blood. The cell subset or site label here, explained by the study, means: true naive CD4+ T cells. The rearranged chain carries TRBV7-7 and TRBJ2-5; too little of a D gene remains to name it. The sequence derives from a woman aged 18-29 years in good health. The DNA sequence reads TGTGCTAGCAGCCTCGCCGGCAGTCAAGAGACCCAGTACTTC. Its product reads: CASSLAGSQETQYF.